The 5 T cell receptor beta chains in this list originate from one sample, sequenced in a study of early T cells in non-severe SARS-CoV-2 infection. Each CDR3 protein is one row after TCRdb ran MiXCR on the 5' RACE reads. The sample records more than 60,000 distinct CDR3 sequences, about 9% being singletons. Sequences were obtained from whole blood. All receptors derive from an adult who was a healthcare worker with PCR-confirmed SARS-CoV-2 infection or an uninfected control (not recorded which).

This clonotype was detected only a few times. The J gene is TRBJ1-2, the V gene TRBV5-6; D call uncertain. This CDR3 has 15 amino acids. In germline, CDR1 is SGHDT, CDR2 YYEEEE. V lost 1 base and J lost 0, with 10 bases in between. The DNA for the CDR3 is TGTGCCAGCAGCTTGTTCGGAGTAGCTAACTATGGCTACACCTTC. The encoded protein is CASSLFGVANYGYTF.

This clonotype was seen a few times. The rearrangement links TRBV5-1 to TRBJ1-1; perhaps TRBD1 as D (5 bases). This CDR3 comprises 14 residues. In germline, CDR1 is SGHRS, CDR2 YFSETQ. V was pared by 3 bases and J by 1 base, with 10 bases between. CDR3: CASSSGTENTEAFF. The DNA of the CDR3 is TGCGCCAGCAGCTCCGGGACGGAGAACACTGAAGCTTTCTTT.

The V call is TRBV7-8, the J call TRBJ2-2; TRBD2 aligns across 14 bases. Trimming removed 5 bases from V and 4 bases from J; junction bases left unmatched: 3. Germline loops: CDR1 SGHVS, CDR2 FQNEAQ. This CDR3 is 16 amino acids long. This chain's CDR3 is CASSPGLAGGTGELFF. The CDR3 nucleotides are TGTGCCAGCAGCCCAGGACTAGCGGGGGGCACCGGGGAGCTGTTTTTT.

This clonotype has at least ten counts. The V and J genes are TRBV20-1 and TRBJ2-5, with TRBD1 matching 8 bases. CDR3 size: 14 residues. Germline V lookup: CDR1 DFQATT, CDR2 SNEGSKA (reference sequence). J was trimmed by 7 bases and V by 5 bases; bases with no gene match: 12. The CDR3 reads CSAFTTGAARTQYF. In DNA form, the CDR3 reads TGCAGTGCTTTTACGACAGGGGCTGCCAGGACCCAGTACTTC.

This chain uses TRBV11-2 with TRBJ2-7; the D gene is possibly TRBD1 (6 bases). Germline lookup yields CDR1 SGHAT and CDR2 FQNNGV. The CDR3 loop spans 14 amino acids. With 4 bases removed from V and 2 bases from J, the gap between germline ends came to 12 bases. CDR3 DNA sequence: TGTGCCAGCAGCTCCCGGACAGTAACCTACGAGCAGTACTTC. Translated, it gives CASSSRTVTYEQYF. The variable domain in full, completed from reference TRBV11-2 and TRBJ2-7, reads EAGVAQSPRYKIIEKRQSVAFWCNPISGHATLYWYQQILGQGPKLLIQFQNNGVVDDSQLPKDRFSAERLKGVDSTLKIQPAKLEDSAVYLCASSSRTVTYEQYFGPGTRLTVT.